This T cell receptor beta chain was identified during a study of cytomegalovirus exposure and HLA in healthy donors. This CDR3 is built from 14 residues. Germline assignment: CDR1 LNHNV and CDR2 YYDKDF (reference sequence). The ends were cut back, 0 bases at V and 3 bases at J, with 9 bases in the middle. The PCR had 60 Vbeta and 13 Jbeta primers. Profiling relied on immunoSEQ multiplex PCR, and the TCRdb table lists in-frame clones only, not all of them. The sample includes around 130,000 clones, 80% of them seen just once. This clone came up once. Its target is not known. General observations from the study: TRBV6-2, TRBV6-3 and some other V segments were unresolvable in 87-base-pair reads. Being productive about 87% or about 30% of the time was typical of most TCR beta V segments in an earlier analysis. Roughly uniform depth of sequencing across donors was assumed in presence/absence analyses.

This sequence joins TRBV15 and TRBJ2-7; D gene ambiguous. This TCR came from a man in his forties in good health and CMV-seronegative. Material for sequencing was PBMCs. The CDR3 bases are TGTGCCACCAGCAGAGACAGGTTCCTCTACGAGCAGTACTTC. It is translated as CATSRDRFLYEQYF.